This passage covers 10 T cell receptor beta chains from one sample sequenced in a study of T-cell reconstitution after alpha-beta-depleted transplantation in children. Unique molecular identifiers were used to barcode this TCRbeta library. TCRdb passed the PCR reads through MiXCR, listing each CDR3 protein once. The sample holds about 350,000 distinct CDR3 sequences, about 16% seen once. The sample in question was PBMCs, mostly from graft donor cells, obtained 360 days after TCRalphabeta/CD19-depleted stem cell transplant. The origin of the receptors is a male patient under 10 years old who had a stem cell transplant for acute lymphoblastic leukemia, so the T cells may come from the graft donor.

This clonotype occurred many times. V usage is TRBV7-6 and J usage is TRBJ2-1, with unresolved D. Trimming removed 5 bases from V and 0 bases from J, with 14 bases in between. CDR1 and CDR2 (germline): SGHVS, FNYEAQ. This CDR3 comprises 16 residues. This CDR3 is CASSPHSADSYNEQFF. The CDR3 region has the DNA TGTGCCAGCAGCCCTCACTCCGCCGACTCCTACAATGAGCAGTTCTTC. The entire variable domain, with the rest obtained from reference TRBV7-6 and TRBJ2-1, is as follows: GAGVSQSPRYKVTKRGQDVALRCDPISGHVSLYWYRQALGQGPEFLTYFNYEAQQDKSGLPNDRFSAERPEGSISTLTIQRTEQRDSAMYRCASSPHSADSYNEQFFGPGTRLTVL.

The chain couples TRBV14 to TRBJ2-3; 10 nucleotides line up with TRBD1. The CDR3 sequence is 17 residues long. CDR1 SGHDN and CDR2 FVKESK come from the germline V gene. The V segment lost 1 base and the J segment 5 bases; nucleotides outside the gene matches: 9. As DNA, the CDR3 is TGTGCCAGCAGCCAAGGGGGAAGACAGGGGGCGAAAGATACGCAGTATTTT. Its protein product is CASSQGGRQGAKDTQYF.

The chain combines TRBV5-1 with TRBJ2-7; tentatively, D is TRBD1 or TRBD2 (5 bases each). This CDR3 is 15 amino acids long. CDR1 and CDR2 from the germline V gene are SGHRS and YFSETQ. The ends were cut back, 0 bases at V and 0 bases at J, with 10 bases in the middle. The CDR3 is CASSLAWGNSYEQYF. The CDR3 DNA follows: TGCGCCAGCAGCTTGGCGTGGGGGAACTCCTACGAGCAGTACTTC. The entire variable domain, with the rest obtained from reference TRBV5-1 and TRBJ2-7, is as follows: KAGVTQTPRYLIKTRGQQVTLSCSPISGHRSVSWYQQTPGQGLQFLFEYFSETQRNKGNFPGRFSGRQFSNSRSEMNVSTLELGDSALYLCASSLAWGNSYEQYFGPGTRLTVT.

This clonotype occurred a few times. The chain's CDR3 is CASSGGTRGPGELFF. The DNA for the CDR3 is TGCGCCAGCAGCGGGGGGACGAGGGGGCCCGGGGAGCTGTTTTTT. The chain combines TRBV5-1 with TRBJ2-2; a weak D match, TRBD1 (7 bases). V shed 4 bases and J shed 6 bases, with 16 bases lying between them. Germline V gene data show CDR1 as SGHRS and CDR2 as YFSETQ. There are 15 residues in the CDR3.

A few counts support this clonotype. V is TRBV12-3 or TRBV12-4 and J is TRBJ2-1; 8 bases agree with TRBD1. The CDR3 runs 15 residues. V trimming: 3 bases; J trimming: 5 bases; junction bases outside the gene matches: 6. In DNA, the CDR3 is TGTGCCAGCAGTTTCCGGCAGGGGGCCGACAATGAGCAGTTCTTC. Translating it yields CASSFRQGADNEQFF.

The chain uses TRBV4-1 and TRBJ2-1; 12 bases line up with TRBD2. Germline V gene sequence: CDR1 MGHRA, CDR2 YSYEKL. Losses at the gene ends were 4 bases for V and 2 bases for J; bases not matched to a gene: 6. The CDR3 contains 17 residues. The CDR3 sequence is CASSPGLAGGTYNEQFF. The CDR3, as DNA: TGCGCCAGCAGCCCGGGACTAGCGGGTGGAACCTACAATGAGCAGTTCTTC.

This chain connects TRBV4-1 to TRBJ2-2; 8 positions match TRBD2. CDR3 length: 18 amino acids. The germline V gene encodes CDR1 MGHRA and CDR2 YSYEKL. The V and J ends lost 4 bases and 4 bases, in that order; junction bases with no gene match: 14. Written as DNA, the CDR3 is TGCGCCAGCAGCCTCGCCGGGACTAGTTTATTGTGCACCGGGGAGCTGTTTTTT. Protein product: CASSLAGTSLLCTGELFF.

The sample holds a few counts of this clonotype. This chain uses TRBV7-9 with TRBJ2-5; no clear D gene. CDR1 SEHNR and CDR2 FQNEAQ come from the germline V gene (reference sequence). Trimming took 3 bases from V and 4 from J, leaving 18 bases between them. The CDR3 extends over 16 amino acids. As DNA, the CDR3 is TGTGCCAGCAGCTTGTCGACCCAAGCGCGTACAGAGACCCAGTACTTC. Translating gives CASSLSTQARTETQYF. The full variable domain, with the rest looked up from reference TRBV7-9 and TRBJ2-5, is DTGVSQNPRHKITKRGQNVTFRCDPISEHNRLYWYRQTLGQGPEFLTYFQNEAQLEKSRLLSDRFSAERPKGSFSTLEIQRTEQGDSAMYLCASSLSTQARTETQYFGPGTRLLVL.

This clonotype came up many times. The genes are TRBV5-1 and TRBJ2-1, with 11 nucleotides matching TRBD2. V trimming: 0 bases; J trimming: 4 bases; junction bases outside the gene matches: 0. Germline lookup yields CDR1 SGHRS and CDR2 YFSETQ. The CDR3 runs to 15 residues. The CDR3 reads CASSLGLAGYNEQFF. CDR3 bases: TGCGCCAGCAGCTTGGGACTAGCGGGGTACAATGAGCAGTTCTTC.

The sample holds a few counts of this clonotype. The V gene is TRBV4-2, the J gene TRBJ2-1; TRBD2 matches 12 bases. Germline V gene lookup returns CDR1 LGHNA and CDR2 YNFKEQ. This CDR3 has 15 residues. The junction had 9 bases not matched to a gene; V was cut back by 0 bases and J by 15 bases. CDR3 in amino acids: CASSQESTSGRGVFF. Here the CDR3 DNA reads TGTGCCAGCAGCCAAGAATCGACTAGCGGGAGAGGGGTGTTCTTC.